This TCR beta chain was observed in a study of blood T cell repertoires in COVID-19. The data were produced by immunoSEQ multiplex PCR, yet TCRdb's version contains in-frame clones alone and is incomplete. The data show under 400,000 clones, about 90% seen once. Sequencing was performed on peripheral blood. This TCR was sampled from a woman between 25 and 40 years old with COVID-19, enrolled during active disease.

CDR3 region: CASSPQPGQGAGELFF. CDR3 in DNA: TGTGCCAGTAGTCCTCAGCCGGGACAGGGGGCCGGGGAGCTGTTTTTT. The chain carries TRBV19 and TRBJ2-2, with 11 bases that match TRBD1. The germline V gene has CDR1 LNHDA and CDR2 SQIVND (reference sequence). The junction had 8 bases not matched to a gene; V was cut back by 5 bases and J by 6 bases. CDR3 length: 16 amino acids.